These 29 T cell receptor beta chains were sequenced from one sample in a study of post-analysis software for immune sequencing data. Study findings and constraints: Comparison of patients with controls showed about 5 TRBV segments more frequent in patients, TRBV5-6, TRBV5-1 and TRBV20-1 among them.

Their antigens are not known. The library was made from cDNA and included unique molecular identifiers. From the PCR reads, TCRdb called clonotypes with MiXCR, one entry per CDR3 protein. The sample yields roughly 600,000 distinct CDR3 sequences, roughly 47% seen once. The sequencing input was blood. These receptors were obtained from a girl aged 5-17 years with multiple sclerosis.

This chain joins TRBV13 and TRBJ1-2; a weak D match, TRBD1 (5 bases). CDR1 and CDR2 (germline): PRHDT, FYEKMQ (reference sequence). V was shortened by 1 base and J by 7 bases, with 7 bases between the two germline ends. The CDR3 extends over 12 amino acids. The chain's CDR3 is CASSLARAGYTF. The CDR3 coding sequence is TGTGCCAGCAGCTTAGCCAGGGCTGGCTACACCTTC.

A single count supports this clonotype. The chain combines TRBV11-3 with TRBJ1-1; D unclear. V dropped 5 bases and J dropped 11 bases, with 18 bases sitting between them. Germline loops: CDR1 SGHNT, CDR2 YENEEA. This CDR3 has 13 residues. The CDR3 region is CASSVPGPIGAFF. The DNA of the CDR3 is TGTGCCAGCAGCGTTCCGGGTCCTATAGGCGCTTTCTTT.

The chain employs TRBV12-3 or TRBV12-4 and TRBJ2-3, with D perhaps given as TRBD1 or TRBD2 (5 bases each). Trimming pared 4 bases from V and 4 bases from J, leaving 18 bases between. This CDR3 comprises 16 residues. The CDR3 DNA follows: TGTGCCAGCAGTTCGCTTCTAGGGGAGACCCCAGATACGCAGTATTTT. It translates to CASSSLLGETPDTQYF.

This clonotype showed up just a few times. The V gene is TRBV5-1, the J gene TRBJ2-7, with D tentatively TRBD1 (6 bases). Germline lookup yields CDR1 SGHRS and CDR2 YFSETQ. CDR3 length: 15 amino acids. Trimming took 0 bases from V and 2 from J, leaving 12 bases between them. The CDR3 DNA reads TGCGCCAGCAGCTTGGCCGGGTCAGGGGCCTACGAGCAGTACTTC. It translates to CASSLAGSGAYEQYF.

J is TRBJ2-4 and V is TRBV29-1, with a tentative D call TRBD2 (5 bases). The CDR3 spans 14 residues. V dropped 0 bases and J dropped 1 base, with 7 bases sitting between them. Germline V gene sequence: CDR1 SQVTM, CDR2 ANQGSEA. CDR3 region: CSVEDPGAKNIQYF. CDR3 nucleotides: TGCAGCGTTGAAGATCCGGGGGCCAAAAACATTCAGTACTTC.

A few counts support this clonotype. This chain links TRBV10-3 with TRBJ2-5, with 9 bases aligning to TRBD1. The CDR3 runs 15 residues. V trimming: 3 bases; J trimming: 4 bases; junction bases outside the gene matches: 6. Germline CDR1 is ENHRY and CDR2 is SYGVKD. The CDR3 reads CAISDTDRGAETQYF. The CDR3 coding sequence is TGTGCCATCAGTGATACGGACAGGGGAGCAGAGACCCAGTACTTC.

This clonotype was counted a few times. The chain carries TRBV12-3 or TRBV12-4 and TRBJ2-5; D not certain. This CDR3 has 18 amino acids. V was cut by 6 bases and J by 0 bases, with 23 bases left in between. The CDR3 is CASRPPFRRSGYQETQYF. The CDR3 DNA is TGTGCCAGCAGGCCCCCATTTCGACGGTCTGGGTACCAAGAGACCCAGTACTTC.

The chain joins TRBV5-1 to TRBJ2-1; D not certain. CDR1 and CDR2 from the germline V gene are SGHRS and YFSETQ. The CDR3 extends over 15 amino acids. V was trimmed by 4 bases and J by 8 bases, leaving 19 bases between them. The CDR3 DNA reads TGCGCCAGCAGCATCGACGCCTCGGCAGTCTATGAGCAGTTCTTC. This sequence encodes CASSIDASAVYEQFF.

This rearrangement joins TRBV7-9 to TRBJ2-7; the D is unclear. The germline CDR1 and CDR2 sequences are SEHNR and FQNEAQ (reference sequence). This CDR3 region has 12 residues. The V and J ends lost 3 bases and 10 bases respectively, with 13 bases between them. The CDR3 loop is CASSFAGEGQYF. In DNA, the CDR3 is TGTGCCAGCAGCTTTGCTGGGGAAGGACAGTACTTC. The full variable domain, with the rest looked up from reference TRBV7-9 and TRBJ2-7, is DTGVSQNPRHKITKRGQNVTFRCDPISEHNRLYWYRQTLGQGPEFLTYFQNEAQLEKSRLLSDRFSAERPKGSFSTLEIQRTEQGDSAMYLCASSFAGEGQYFGPGTRLTVT.

This chain links TRBV7-9 with TRBJ2-1; no clear D. Deletions cut 1 base from V and 16 bases from J, with 17 bases between. This CDR3 is built from 13 residues. The V gene's germline CDR1 is SEHNR and CDR2 FQNEAQ (reference sequence). This chain's CDR3 is CASSLVSGTGSFF. The CDR3 DNA is TGTGCCAGCAGCTTAGTGTCCGGTACCGGCTCCTTCTTC.

There are a few counts of this clonotype. The V and J genes are TRBV18 and TRBJ2-3; no definite D call. Trimming pared 0 bases from V and 0 bases from J, leaving 10 bases between. The CDR3 contains 16 residues. Germline values: CDR1 KGHSH, CDR2 LQKENI. CDR3 DNA: TGTGCCAGCTCACCACCAGACGGACCTAGCACAGATACGCAGTATTTT. Encoded protein: CASSPPDGPSTDTQYF.

The chain recombines TRBV12-3 or TRBV12-4 with TRBJ1-2; D remains ambiguous. CDR3 length: 13 amino acids. V lost 6 bases and J lost 4, with 12 bases in between. DNA of the CDR3: TGTGCCAGCAGATACGGGGATCCCTATGGCTACACCTTC. It translates to CASRYGDPYGYTF.

This rearrangement joins TRBV20-1 to TRBJ1-1; D ambiguous. Trimming stripped 0 bases from V and 0 bases from J, with 8 bases between. This CDR3 has 14 residues. Looked up from germline, CDR1 is DFQATT and CDR2 is SNEGSKA (reference sequence). CDR3 DNA sequence: TGCAGTGCTAGAGATCGTAGATTGAACACTGAAGCTTTCTTT. Translated: CSARDRRLNTEAFF.

For this clonotype: A clone one base away is much larger, so this may be a read error. The genes are TRBV7-2 and TRBJ1-2, with 10 bases aligning to TRBD1. The CDR3 consists of 13 residues. Germline CDR1 SGHTA, CDR2 FQGNSA. The CDR3 DNA reads as TGTGCCGGCAGACAGGGGGCTGGGTATGGCTACACCTTC. This translates into CAGRQGAGYGYTF.

In its sample, this clonotype was seen a few times. V gene TRBV6-1 combines with J gene TRBJ2-1; no reliable D call. Looked up from germline, CDR1 is MNHNS and CDR2 is SASEGT. V was pared by 5 bases and J by 4 bases, with 15 bases between. The CDR3 has 15 amino acids. The CDR3 region has the DNA TGTGCCAGCAGTAGGTCCCCGACTGATTACAATGAGCAGTTCTTC. It codes for CASSRSPTDYNEQFF.

CDR3 sequence: CASSQDLGGTEAFF. The DNA of the CDR3 is TGCGCCAGCAGCCAAGATTTGGGTGGGACTGAAGCTTTCTTT. The J gene is TRBJ1-1, the V gene TRBV4-1, with unresolved D. The CDR3 loop spans 14 amino acids. V lost 0 bases to trimming and J lost 5 bases, with 10 bases between them. Per germline, CDR1 MGHRA and CDR2 YSYEKL.

This chain connects TRBV4-2 to TRBJ1-2; D possibly corresponds to TRBD1 (5 bases). V gave up 0 bases and J gave up 8 bases, with 16 bases separating them. The CDR3 is made up of 15 amino acids. Germline CDR1 and CDR2: LGHNA and YNFKEQ. CDR3 sequence (DNA): TGTGCCAGCAGCCAAGATTTGGGGGTGAAGGGCGGCTACACCTTC. It translates to CASSQDLGVKGGYTF.

The gene calls are TRBV7-2 and TRBJ2-5; D remains unclear. The CDR3 is 14 amino acids. V lost 5 bases and J lost 3, with 13 bases in between. The V gene's germline CDR1 is SGHTA and CDR2 FQGNSA. The CDR3 DNA reads TGTGCCAGCAGCCGCCTGACAAGTAAAGAGACCCAGTACTTC. The encoded protein is CASSRLTSKETQYF. The full variable domain, with the rest looked up from reference TRBV7-2 and TRBJ2-5, is GAGVSQSPSNKVTEKGKDVELRCDPISGHTALYWYRQSLGQGLEFLIYFQGNSAPDKSGLPSDRFSAERTGGSVSTLTIQRTQQEDSAVYLCASSRLTSKETQYFGPGTRLLVL.

This clonotype has a count of ten or more. The rearrangement joins TRBV7-6 to TRBJ2-5, with 7 positions matching TRBD2. This CDR3 has 13 amino acids. V lost 6 bases to trimming and J lost 5 bases; unmatched junction nucleotides: 6. From germline, CDR1 is SGHVS and CDR2 FNYEAQ. The CDR3 DNA follows: TGTGCCAGCAGTCCCGGGGGGTTGGAGACCCAGTACTTC. Its protein product is CASSPGGLETQYF.

The chain joins TRBV20-1 to TRBJ2-1, with D perhaps TRBD2 (6 bases). Looked up from germline, CDR1 is DFQATT and CDR2 is SNEGSKA (reference sequence). Trimming pared 6 bases from V and 4 bases from J, leaving 19 bases between. This CDR3 spans 15 amino acids. DNA for the CDR3: TGCAGTGCCCCCGAGAGTAGCGGCTCTTACAATGAGCAGTTCTTC. Translating gives CSAPESSGSYNEQFF.

This chain connects TRBV5-1 to TRBJ2-3; maybe TRBD2 (6 bases). The V gene's germline CDR1 is SGHRS and CDR2 YFSETQ. The CDR3 is 16 residues long. V dropped 0 bases and J dropped 3 bases, with 14 bases sitting between them. The CDR3 nucleotides are TGCGCCAGCAGCTTGGAGGGGCGGGGAATTACAGATACGCAGTATTTT. It translates to CASSLEGRGITDTQYF.

The V and J genes are TRBV12-3 or TRBV12-4 and TRBJ1-1; perhaps TRBD1 as D (5 bases). V lost 4 bases, J lost 10 bases, and 16 bases lay in between. This CDR3 is built from 13 residues. CDR3 amino acids: CASSSPFGRGAFF. CDR3 in DNA: TGTGCCAGCAGTTCCCCCTTCGGGAGGGGAGCTTTCTTT.

The chain carries TRBV6-1 and TRBJ2-3, with 11 bases that match TRBD2. CDR3 size: 17 residues. J was trimmed by 8 bases and V by 5 bases; bases with no gene match: 15. From germline, CDR1 is MNHNS and CDR2 SASEGT. The CDR3 DNA sequence: TGTGCCAGCAGTCCGTCGGCACTAGCGGGAGTGTCGGGTACGCAGTATTTT. As protein: CASSPSALAGVSGTQYF.

The CDR3, as DNA: TGTGCCAGCAGGACAGGTTGGGATAATTCACCCCTCCACTTT. Translated, it gives CASRTGWDNSPLHF. The chain recombines TRBV27 with TRBJ1-6, with a tentative D call TRBD1 (6 bases). V was cut by 6 bases and J by 5 bases, with 11 bases left in between. Per germline, CDR1 MNHEY and CDR2 SMNVEV (reference sequence). This CDR3 region has 14 residues.

The rearrangement joins TRBV12-3 or TRBV12-4 to TRBJ2-5, with TRBD2 matching 8 bases. The better agreement between TRBJ2-7 and the DNA end casts doubt on the J call. The CDR3 loop spans 15 amino acids. CDR3 coding DNA: TGTGCCAGCAGTTTAGTGAGCGGGAGCTTTTACGAGCAGTACTTC. Its protein product is CASSLVSGSFYEQYF.

This clonotype showed up just a few times. This chain links TRBV12-3 or TRBV12-4 with TRBJ2-1; D remains unclear. With 2 bases removed from V and 7 bases from J, the gap between germline ends came to 6 bases. The CDR3 runs 12 residues. Written as DNA, the CDR3 is TGTGCCAGCAGTTTAAACGAAAATGAGCAGTTCTTC. Protein sequence: CASSLNENEQFF.

This chain connects TRBV29-1 to TRBJ2-1; TRBD2 agrees at 11 bases. The J call could be wrong; TRBJ2-7 is a better fit for the DNA end. The CDR3 consists of 13 residues. The germline V gene encodes CDR1 SQVTM and CDR2 ANQGSEA. CDR3 sequence (DNA): TGCAGCGTAGGACTAGCGGGTGACAATGAGCAGTACTTC. Its protein is CSVGLAGDNEQYF.

The chain joins TRBV4-1 to TRBJ2-1; TRBD2 agrees at 7 bases. There are 15 residues in the CDR3. V shed 2 bases, J shed 2 bases, and the junction held 3 bases outside the gene matches. CDR1 is MGHRA and CDR2 is YSYEKL in the germline V gene. This chain's CDR3 is CASSQLAATYNEQFF. DNA of the CDR3: TGCGCCAGCAGCCAACTAGCGGCCACCTACAATGAGCAGTTCTTC.

This clonotype was picked up a small number of times. The V gene is TRBV11-3, the J gene TRBJ2-1; D not certain. The CDR3 consists of 15 residues. From germline, CDR1 is SGHNT and CDR2 YENEEA. V lost 5 bases to trimming and J lost 6 bases, with 17 bases between them. In DNA form, the CDR3 reads TGTGCCAGCAGCCAGCGTGACCCCTGGGGCAATGAGCAGTTCTTC. Its protein is CASSQRDPWGNEQFF.